These 25 T cell receptor beta chains originate from one sample sequenced in a study of control samples from healthy donors and cancer patients. Clones were sequenced by immunoSEQ multiplex PCR, and TCRdb holds only the in-frame ones, with some missing. The sample includes about 150,000 clones, about 93% seen only once; the top ten take around 2.4%. The sequenced material came from blood. Receptor source: a man aged 45 to 65 in good health.

The chain couples TRBV10-3 to TRBJ2-1; TRBD2 matches at 9 bases. This CDR3 is 15 amino acids long. V gave up 0 bases and J gave up 10 bases; unmatched junction bases: 7. Germline CDR1 is ENHRY and CDR2 is SYGVKD. This chain's CDR3 is CAISESNVRGGEQFF. CDR3 nucleotide sequence: TGTGCCATCAGTGAGTCGAATGTGCGGGGGGGAGAGCAGTTCTTC.

The V gene is TRBV5-1, the J gene TRBJ2-1, with TRBD1 matching over 9 bases. This CDR3 has 14 amino acids. Looked up from germline, CDR1 is SGHRS and CDR2 is YFSETQ. V lost 5 bases, J lost 7 bases, and 7 bases stayed unmatched. The CDR3 region has the DNA TGCGCCAGCAGAGGGACAGGGCCCTGGAATGAGCAGTTCTTC. Translating it yields CASRGTGPWNEQFF. The entire variable domain, with the rest obtained from reference TRBV5-1 and TRBJ2-1, is as follows: KAGVTQTPRYLIKTRGQQVTLSCSPISGHRSVSWYQQTPGQGLQFLFEYFSETQRNKGNFPGRFSGRQFSNSRSEMNVSTLELGDSALYLCASRGTGPWNEQFFGPGTRLTVL.

CDR3 coding DNA: TGCGCCAGCAGCCAAGACGAGGTCACTGAAGCTTTCTTT. Protein: CASSQDEVTEAFF. The rearrangement links TRBV10-2 to TRBJ1-1, with unresolved D. The length of the CDR3 is 13 residues. Germline values: CDR1 WSHSY, CDR2 SAAADI. V lost 6 bases, J lost 4 bases, and 12 bases lay in between.

This clone was detected only once. J is TRBJ2-7 and V is TRBV5-1; TRBD1 matches 12 bases. The germline CDR1 and CDR2 sequences are SGHRS and YFSETQ. Trimming cost V 0 bases and J 0 bases; bases outside gene matches: 10. CDR3 length: 19 amino acids. The CDR3 loop reads CASSLAGGQGAGSSYEQYF. The DNA of the CDR3 is TGCGCCAGCAGCTTGGCCGGGGGACAGGGGGCGGGCAGCTCCTACGAGCAGTACTTC.

This chain connects TRBV30 to TRBJ2-2; 11 nucleotides agree with TRBD2. The V and J ends lost 3 bases and 3 bases, in that order; junction bases with no gene match: 3. Germline loops: CDR1 GTSNPN, CDR2 SVGIG (reference sequence). The CDR3 has 15 amino acids. CDR3 sequence reads: CAWSLAGGYTGELFF. The CDR3 DNA reads TGTGCCTGGAGCCTAGCGGGAGGATACACCGGGGAGCTGTTTTTT.

A note on this clone: Other DNA variants within this sample encode the same CDR3. The chain uses TRBV12-3 or TRBV12-4 and TRBJ2-3, with D unresolved. The V end lost 2 bases, the J end lost 5 bases, and 2 bases lay between the germline ends. This CDR3 region has 11 residues. Here the CDR3 DNA reads TGTGCCAGCAGTTTACGAGATACGCAGTATTTT. Its protein is CASSLRDTQYF.

J is TRBJ2-6 and V is TRBV19; a possible D gene is TRBD1 (5 bases). Trimming cost V 3 bases and J 0 bases, with 15 bases left between them. The CDR3 has 18 residues. The V gene's germline CDR1 is LNHDA and CDR2 SQIVND (reference sequence). Here the CDR3 DNA reads TGTGCCAGTAGTATTGTCCAGGGTAGAAGCTCTGGGGCCAACGTCCTGACTTTC. Its protein is CASSIVQGRSSGANVLTF. The variable domain in full, with the rest retrieved from reference TRBV19 and TRBJ2-6, is DGGITQSPKYLFRKEGQNVTLSCEQNLNHDAMYWYRQDPGQGLRLIYYSQIVNDFQKGDIAEGYSVSREKKESFPLTVTSAQKNPTAFYLCASSIVQGRSSGANVLTFGAGSRLTVL.

V gene TRBV19 combines with J gene TRBJ2-5; D is ambiguous. CDR1 LNHDA and CDR2 SQIVND come from the germline V gene (reference sequence). This CDR3 region has 13 residues. The V gene lost 7 bases and the J gene lost 4 bases, with 13 bases spanning the gap. In DNA, the CDR3 is TGTGCCAGTACCGACTTTGGCGGAGAGACCCAGTACTTC. It specifies CASTDFGGETQYF. Full variable domain (rest looked up from reference TRBV19 and TRBJ2-5): DGGITQSPKYLFRKEGQNVTLSCEQNLNHDAMYWYRQDPGQGLRLIYYSQIVNDFQKGDIAEGYSVSREKKESFPLTVTSAQKNPTAFYLCASTDFGGETQYFGPGTRLLVL.

The CDR3 coding sequence is TGTGCCAGCAGCTTACTGGCTAGCGGGAGCAATGAGCAGTTCTTC. This gives the protein CASSLLASGSNEQFF. The chain is built from TRBV7-3 and TRBJ2-1; 10 nucleotides align to TRBD2. CDR3 size: 15 residues. Germline assignment: CDR1 SGHTA and CDR2 FQGTGA. The V and J ends lost 2 bases and 6 bases, in that order; junction bases with no gene match: 4.

This rearrangement joins TRBV10-3 to TRBJ1-2, with D possibly TRBD1 on 5 matching bases. Trimming cost V 10 bases and J 3 bases, with 18 bases left between them. The germline gives CDR1 ENHRY, CDR2 SYGVKD. The CDR3 runs 14 residues. CDR3 in amino acids: CASALRGIHYGYTF. Written as DNA, the CDR3 is TGTGCCAGCGCCCTTAGGGGAATCCACTATGGCTACACCTTC.

The chain links TRBV28 to TRBJ2-2; D remains unclear. Per the germline V gene, CDR1 is MDHEN and CDR2 is SYDVKM. V was pared by 6 bases and J by 0 bases, with 11 bases between. There are 15 residues in the CDR3. The chain's CDR3 is CASRLEQTNTGELFF. The CDR3, as DNA: TGTGCCAGCAGATTGGAACAGACGAACACCGGGGAGCTGTTTTTT.

CDR3 sequence: CATSDLGPGKVYEQYF. The CDR3, as DNA: TGTGCCACCAGTGATTTAGGGCCAGGGAAGGTGTACGAGCAGTACTTC. The rearrangement joins TRBV24-1 to TRBJ2-7; D perhaps matches TRBD1 (5 bases). The CDR3 sequence is 16 residues long. Germline CDR1 and CDR2: KGHDR and SFDVKD. Trimming left V 1 base short and J 4 bases short, with 16 bases between.

This clone was picked up one time. The CDR3 sequence is CASSQDVRAPGELFF. In DNA form, the CDR3 reads TGTGCCAGCAGCCAAGATGTTAGGGCACCCGGGGAGCTGTTTTTT. The rearrangement joins TRBV4-2 to TRBJ2-2; D remains ambiguous. V was cut by 0 bases and J by 6 bases, with 11 bases left in between. This CDR3 has 15 amino acids. Germline CDR1 LGHNA, CDR2 YNFKEQ.

This clone occurred once. This chain uses TRBV5-1 with TRBJ1-1; perhaps TRBD1 as D (6 bases). The CDR3 totals 15 residues. V lost 4 bases, J lost 2 bases, and 15 bases lay in between. Germline CDR1 and CDR2: SGHRS and YFSETQ. DNA of the CDR3: TGCGCCAGCAGCCCCCGACAGGCCGTAAACACTGAAGCTTTCTTT. Translation: CASSPRQAVNTEAFF.

The V and J genes are TRBV3-1 (or the pseudogene TRBV3-2) and TRBJ2-3, with D tentatively TRBD2 (5 bases). V lost 4 bases and J 2 bases, leaving 13 bases between the germline ends. This CDR3 contains 15 residues. Germline lookup yields CDR1 LGHDT and CDR2 YNNKEL (reference sequence). CDR3 amino acids: CASSPRRTFTDTQYF. CDR3 sequence (DNA): TGTGCCAGCAGCCCGAGGAGGACTTTCACAGATACGCAGTATTTT.

The V gene is TRBV5-1, the J gene TRBJ2-5; D not resolved. V was cut by 0 bases and J by 1 base, with 7 bases left in between. CDR1 SGHRS and CDR2 YFSETQ come from the germline V gene. This CDR3 is 14 amino acids long. The CDR3 loop reads CASSLGGSQETQYF. DNA for the CDR3: TGCGCCAGCAGCTTGGGTGGATCCCAAGAGACCCAGTACTTC.

The chain is built from TRBV19 and TRBJ1-5, with D possibly TRBD1 on 5 matching bases. Germline V gene data show CDR1 as LNHDA and CDR2 as SQIVND (reference sequence). The ends were cut back, 3 bases at V and 6 bases at J, with 9 bases in the middle. This CDR3 comprises 13 residues. This CDR3 is CASSMTVRQPQHF. The DNA for the CDR3 is TGTGCCAGTAGTATGACAGTGCGTCAGCCCCAGCATTTT.

The V and J genes are TRBV6-5 and TRBJ2-5, with 7 bases identical to TRBD1. After removal of 0 bases from V and 2 bases from J, the junction contained 6 bases not matched to a gene. The CDR3 has 16 residues. Germline-derived CDR1 and CDR2 are MNHEY and SVGAGI. In DNA, the CDR3 is TGTGCCAGCAGTTACTCGAGAGGGGGCAGTCAAGAGACCCAGTACTTC. The encoded protein is CASSYSRGGSQETQYF.

The rearrangement uses TRBV6-5 and TRBJ2-5; 13 nucleotides match TRBD2. CDR1 is MNHEY and CDR2 is SVGAGI in the germline V gene. The CDR3 runs 15 residues. The V and J ends lost 4 bases and 4 bases, in that order; junction bases with no gene match: 3. CDR3 DNA sequence: TGTGCCAGCAGTTTTGGACTAGCGGGAGTAGAGACCCAGTACTTC. Translated, it gives CASSFGLAGVETQYF.

The chain employs TRBV5-1 and TRBJ1-1; D is ambiguous. Germline CDR1 SGHRS, CDR2 YFSETQ. The CDR3 is 13 amino acids. The V and J ends lost 3 bases and 0 bases respectively, with 6 bases between them. This CDR3 is CASSSNLNTEAFF. CDR3 nucleotides: TGCGCCAGCAGCTCTAATCTGAACACTGAAGCTTTCTTT.

Here the CDR3 reads CRDPRDHGGQPQHF. As DNA, the CDR3 is TGCAGGGACCCTCGGGACCACGGGGGTCAGCCCCAGCATTTT. This sequence joins TRBV29-1 and TRBJ1-5, with D perhaps matching TRBD1 (5 bases). This CDR3 is 14 amino acids long. The germline CDR1 and CDR2 sequences are SQVTM and ANQGSEA.

The chain carries TRBV6-5 and TRBJ1-2, with 10 bases fitting TRBD1. Germline assignment: CDR1 MNHEY and CDR2 SVGAGI. J lost 7 bases, V lost 4 bases, and 12 bases had no gene match. This CDR3 region has 16 residues. CDR3 protein: CASSSYSTGGQSGYTF. CDR3 DNA sequence: TGTGCCAGCAGTTCCTATTCGACAGGGGGCCAGAGTGGCTACACCTTC.

About this clone: Other nucleotide sequences from this sample produce the same CDR3. The V and J genes are TRBV24-1 and TRBJ1-1, with D possibly being TRBD1 (5 bases). V lost 4 bases and J 1 base, leaving 12 bases between the germline ends. CDR1 and CDR2 (germline): KGHDR, SFDVKD. The CDR3 has 15 residues. The CDR3 DNA follows: TGTGCCACCAGTGACTCACGCCAGGGGAACACTGAAGCTTTCTTT. Translated: CATSDSRQGNTEAFF.

This clone was found once. The gene calls are TRBV19 and TRBJ2-3; D is ambiguous. Trimming took off 6 bases at V and 0 bases at J, with 10 bases between the two ends. Germline values: CDR1 LNHDA, CDR2 SQIVND (reference sequence). The CDR3 consists of 14 residues. In nucleotides, the CDR3 is TGTGCCAGTAGCGACGGGTATAGCACAGATACGCAGTATTTT. As protein: CASSDGYSTDTQYF.

In nucleotides, the CDR3 is TGCGCCAGCAGCCAAGGGTACGGTGGGAGCAATCAGCCCCAGCATTTT. Translating it yields CASSQGYGGSNQPQHF. This chain uses TRBV4-1 with TRBJ1-5; D is unresolved. Germline V gene data show CDR1 as MGHRA and CDR2 as YSYEKL. There are 16 residues in the CDR3. The V and J ends lost 1 base and 1 base respectively, with 11 bases between them.